The subject of this entry is one TCR beta chain. V was shortened by 8 bases and J by 1 base, with 13 bases between the two germline ends. The CDR3 runs to 14 residues. Germline V gene data show CDR1 as WNHNN and CDR2 as SYGVQD (reference sequence). How the authors handled the data: Estimation of nucleated cell counts relied on the amplification of reference gene primers. The method was immunoSEQ multiplex PCR; TCRdb's version includes in-frame clones alone and lacks a portion of them. The V and J calls and clone size come from that table; D and trimming were worked out from the DNA. This table has tens of thousands of clones, 75% to 90% appearing once. The data were taken from a study of blood T cell repertoires in COVID-19. Study overall: Acute and convalescent COVID-19 specimens originated in the United States, Italy and Spain. Sources were T cells, B-cell-depleted T cells, or PBMCs; the material itself was cDNA or gDNA.

The chain uses TRBV10-1 and TRBJ2-3; D remains unclear. The clonotype comes from a woman of 80 years or more with COVID-19, enrolled during active disease. Input material: peripheral blood. In DNA, the CDR3 is TGCGCCAGCGGCGGTCTCGACGGCACAGATACGCAGTATTTT. This sequence encodes CASGGLDGTDTQYF.